This T cell receptor (beta chain) derives from a study of identical twins. Study-level findings and limits: Potential partial confounding of zero-insertion analyses by invariant MAIT and iNKT cells was noted. Twins shared out-of-frame alpha sequences with excess low generation probability.

This clonotype was seen more than once but under ten times. Antigen unknown. The V segment lost 6 bases and the J segment 5 bases; nucleotides outside the gene matches: 7. The CDR3 is made up of 14 amino acids. The germline V gene has CDR1 MDHEN and CDR2 SYDVKM. It was template switching that added a universal primer site, and there were unique molecular identifiers on the cDNA. TCRdb used MiXCR to reprocess the 5' RACE reads, holding one entry per CDR3 protein. The sample has hundreds of thousands of distinct CDR3 sequences, 5.5% to 6.5% seen once; the top ten hold approximately 2%. The sequenced sample consisted of naive T cells sorted from blood. The clonotype comes from a man between 18 and 29 years old in good health. V is TRBV28 and J is TRBJ2-5, with 9 bases that match TRBD2. CDR3: CASSGGRAGETQYF. CDR3 nucleotide sequence: TGTGCCAGCAGCGGCGGGAGGGCCGGGGAGACCCAGTACTTC.